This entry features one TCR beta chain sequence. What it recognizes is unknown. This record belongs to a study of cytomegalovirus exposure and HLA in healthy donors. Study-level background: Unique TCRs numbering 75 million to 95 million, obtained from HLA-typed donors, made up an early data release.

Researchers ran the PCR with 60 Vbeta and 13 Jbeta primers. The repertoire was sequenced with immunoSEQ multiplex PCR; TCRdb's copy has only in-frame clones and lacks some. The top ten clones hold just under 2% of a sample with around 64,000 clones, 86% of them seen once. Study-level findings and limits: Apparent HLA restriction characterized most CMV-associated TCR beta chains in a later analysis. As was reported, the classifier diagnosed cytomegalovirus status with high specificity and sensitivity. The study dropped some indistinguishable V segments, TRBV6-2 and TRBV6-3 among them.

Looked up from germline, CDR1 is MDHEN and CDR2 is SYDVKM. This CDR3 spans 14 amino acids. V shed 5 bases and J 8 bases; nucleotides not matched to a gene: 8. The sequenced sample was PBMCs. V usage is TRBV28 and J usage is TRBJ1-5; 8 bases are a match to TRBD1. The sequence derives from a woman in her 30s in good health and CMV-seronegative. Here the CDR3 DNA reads TGTGCCAGCAGTCCCGGACAGGGAACGGAGCCCCAGCATTTT. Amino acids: CASSPGQGTEPQHF.